The 20 T cell receptor beta chains reported below all come from one sample, sequenced in a study of T cell repertoires in cytomegalovirus infection. TCRdb independently ran MiXCR on the reads; one entry per CDR3 protein. Of 200,000 to 300,000 distinct CDR3 sequences in the sample, 10% to 15% are singletons; the top ten hold 1.5% to 2%. Sequencing input: PBMCs. The source is a human donor in good health (CMV status not recorded). Some clones in this sample may be carry-over from other donors' samples.

V and J are TRBV19 and TRBJ2-1, with a tentative D call TRBD2 (5 bases). Germline-derived CDR1 and CDR2 are LNHDA and SQIVND (reference sequence). There are 12 residues in the CDR3. Trimming removed 6 bases from V and 8 bases from J, with 11 bases in between. CDR3 DNA sequence: TGTGCCAGTAGAGGAGGTTGGGATGAGCAGTTCTTC. This codes for CASRGGWDEQFF.

The chain employs TRBV6-2 or TRBV6-3 and TRBJ2-3; D is possibly TRBD2 (5 bases). Germline assignment: CDR1 MNHEY and CDR2 SVGEGT. CDR3 length: 15 residues. V dropped 5 bases and J dropped 2 bases, with 14 bases sitting between them. CDR3 residues: CASSLPFDYTDTQYF. As DNA, the CDR3 is TGTGCCAGCAGTCTCCCCTTCGACTACACAGATACGCAGTATTTT.

The chain recombines TRBV6-6 with TRBJ1-3; D uncertain. The germline V gene has CDR1 MNHNY and CDR2 SVGAGI (reference sequence). There are 13 residues in the CDR3. The V end was cut by 6 bases, the J end by 7 bases, with 13 bases between. The CDR3 here is CASSYMSTNTIYF. CDR3 DNA sequence: TGTGCCAGCAGCTATATGAGCACCAACACCATATATTTT.

The V call is TRBV2, the J call TRBJ1-4; D is ambiguous. Germline CDR1 and CDR2: SNHLY and FYNNEI. The CDR3 consists of 12 residues. Between the trimmed V and J ends, which lost 6 bases and 1 base, there was a span of 3 bases. For the CDR3, the DNA is TGTGCCAGCAGGGTAACTAATGAAAAACTGTTTTTT. It yields the protein CASRVTNEKLFF.

This clonotype came up many times. The V call is TRBV6-2 or TRBV6-3, the J call TRBJ1-5, with D possibly being TRBD1 (6 bases). CDR3 length: 14 amino acids. Trimming removed 6 bases at V and 6 bases at J, with 15 bases between. Germline V gene lookup returns CDR1 MNHEY and CDR2 SVGEGT. This chain's CDR3 is CASSHVGHSQPQHF. The CDR3 DNA follows: TGTGCCAGCAGCCACGTGGGACACAGTCAGCCCCAGCATTTT.

This clonotype has at least ten counts. The CDR3 region is CASSFFSGTGYNYGYTF. Written as DNA, the CDR3 is TGTGCCAGCAGCTTTTTTTCCGGGACAGGCTATAACTATGGCTACACCTTC. This sequence joins TRBV11-3 and TRBJ1-2, with 8 bases matching TRBD1. CDR1 is SGHNT, CDR2 YENEEA, per germline. V dropped 3 bases and J dropped 1; count of bases not matched to a gene: 10. The CDR3 contains 17 residues. The entire variable domain, with the rest obtained from reference TRBV11-3 and TRBJ1-2, is as follows: EAGVVQSPRYKIIEKKQPVAFWCNPISGHNTLYWYLQNLGQGPELLIRYENEEAVDDSQLPKDRFSAERLKGVDSTLKIQPAELGDSAVYLCASSFFSGTGYNYGYTFGSGTRLTVV.

In this sample, this clonotype is medium-sized (0.01 to 0.1%). This chain joins TRBV7-2 and TRBJ2-3, with unresolved D. The germline V and J ends were trimmed by 0 bases and 4 bases, with 8 bases remaining between them. The CDR3 consists of 14 residues. Per the germline V gene, CDR1 is SGHTA and CDR2 is FQGNSA. For the CDR3, the DNA is TGTGCCAGCAGCTTAGCGGTATTCCCAGATACGCAGTATTTT. This translates into CASSLAVFPDTQYF.

In its sample, this clonotype was seen many times. The gene calls are TRBV7-8 and TRBJ1-4, with 8 bases fitting TRBD1. The ends lost 5 bases at V and 2 bases at J; junction bases unmatched: 4. The CDR3 runs 15 residues. From germline, CDR1 is SGHVS and CDR2 FQNEAQ. CDR3 sequence (DNA): TGTGCCAGCAGCGCGAGGACAGGGACTAATGAAAAACTGTTTTTT. Its translation is CASSARTGTNEKLFF.

In its sample, this clonotype was seen many times. V and J are TRBV28 and TRBJ2-7; no clear D gene. V was cut by 6 bases and J by 6 bases, with 9 bases left in between. This CDR3 spans 11 amino acids. Germline V gene lookup returns CDR1 MDHEN and CDR2 SYDVKM. CDR3 loop: CASSTPAEQYF. CDR3 bases: TGTGCCAGCAGCACCCCAGCCGAGCAGTACTTC.

The gene calls are TRBV20-1 and TRBJ2-7; 11 positions match TRBD1. V lost 5 bases and J lost 3; bases outside the gene matches: 6. Germline V gene data show CDR1 as DFQATT and CDR2 as SNEGSKA (reference sequence). The CDR3 contains 14 residues. The CDR3 nucleotides read TGCAGTGCTTTAAGGACAGGGGGCTTCTACGAGCAGTACTTC. It specifies CSALRTGGFYEQYF.

This clonotype was detected many times. The genes are TRBV7-9 and TRBJ2-5; D might be TRBD1 (5 bases). CDR1 is SEHNR and CDR2 is FQNEAQ in the germline V gene (reference sequence). The germline V and J ends were trimmed by 1 base and 1 base, with 10 bases remaining between them. This CDR3 is 15 amino acids long. CDR3 loop: CASSLDRSIQETQYF. The CDR3 DNA is TGTGCCAGCAGCTTAGACAGGTCCATCCAAGAGACCCAGTACTTC.

This rearrangement joins TRBV5-6 to TRBJ1-1; tentative D call: TRBD1 (6 bases). There are 16 residues in the CDR3. The V end was cut by 2 bases, the J end by 0 bases, with 14 bases between. Germline loops: CDR1 SGHDT, CDR2 YYEEEE. The CDR3 DNA follows: TGTGCCAGCAGCTTTAGGACAGCTGGTATGAACACTGAAGCTTTCTTT. This gives the protein CASSFRTAGMNTEAFF.

The gene calls are TRBV20-1 and TRBJ2-3; 12 bases are shared with TRBD2. This CDR3 spans 18 amino acids. Germline values: CDR1 DFQATT, CDR2 SNEGSKA (reference sequence). With V trimmed by 1 base and J by 4 bases, 12 bases remained unmatched. CDR3 region: CSARALGLAGKGPDTQYF. CDR3 DNA sequence: TGCAGTGCTAGAGCCTTAGGACTAGCGGGGAAGGGACCAGATACGCAGTATTTT.

This clonotype has a handful of counts. The CDR3 sequence: CASSIGQVYEQYF. DNA for the CDR3: TGTGCCAGCAGTATCGGACAGGTCTACGAGCAGTACTTC. The chain recombines TRBV12-3 or TRBV12-4 with TRBJ2-7; 7 nucleotides line up with TRBD1. Trimming took 5 bases from V and 3 from J; bases not matched to a gene: 4. The CDR3 totals 13 residues.

V usage is TRBV19 and J usage is TRBJ2-7; no clear D. Germline V gene data show CDR1 as LNHDA and CDR2 as SQIVND (reference sequence). Deletions cut 6 bases from V and 4 bases from J, with 13 bases between. This CDR3 has 13 residues. CDR3 residues: CASSPTLSYEQYF. The CDR3 coding sequence is TGTGCCAGTAGCCCCACCTTATCGTACGAGCAGTACTTC.

V gene TRBV2 combines with J gene TRBJ1-2, with D tentatively TRBD1 (6 bases). V was clipped by 2 bases and J by 7 bases, with 8 bases between them. CDR3 size: 12 residues. Germline V gives CDR1 SNHLY, CDR2 FYNNEI. The CDR3: CASSEHRAGYTF. DNA of the CDR3: TGTGCCAGCAGTGAACACAGGGCTGGCTACACCTTC.

In its sample, this clonotype was seen many times. J is TRBJ1-1 and V is TRBV7-2, with D possibly matching TRBD1 (6 bases). Germline lookup yields CDR1 SGHTA and CDR2 FQGNSA. The CDR3 totals 14 residues. V was trimmed by 5 bases and J by 1 base, leaving 11 bases between them. This CDR3 reads CASSVSTGNTEAFF. In DNA, the CDR3 is TGTGCCAGCAGCGTTTCGACAGGGAACACTGAAGCTTTCTTT. Supplemented by reference TRBV7-2 and TRBJ1-1, the full variable domain reads GAGVSQSPSNKVTEKGKDVELRCDPISGHTALYWYRQSLGQGLEFLIYFQGNSAPDKSGLPSDRFSAERTGGSVSTLTIQRTQQEDSAVYLCASSVSTGNTEAFFGQGTRLTVV.

The J gene is TRBJ2-5, the V gene TRBV19; perhaps TRBD2 as D (6 bases). Deletions cut 6 bases from V and 3 bases from J, with 14 bases between. Germline-derived CDR1 and CDR2 are LNHDA and SQIVND (reference sequence). The length of the CDR3 is 14 residues. For the CDR3, the DNA is TGTGCCAGTAGCGAAGGAGGGTTTAAAGAGACCCAGTACTTC. It yields the protein CASSEGGFKETQYF.

This clonotype was counted many times. V and J are TRBV6-2 or TRBV6-3 and TRBJ2-7, with 8 positions matching TRBD2. This CDR3 spans 14 amino acids. Germline V lookup: CDR1 MNHEY, CDR2 SVGEGT. Trimming at V came to 4 bases and at J to 6 bases, leaving 8 bases not matched to a gene. For the CDR3, the DNA is TGTGCCAGCAGTTTACTAGCGGCGGTGGGCGAGCAGTACTTC. Translating gives CASSLLAAVGEQYF.

This clonotype has at least ten counts. The gene calls are TRBV6-5 and TRBJ1-1, with a possible D match to TRBD1 (5 bases). Trimming cost V 4 bases and J 1 base, with 10 bases left between them. Germline values: CDR1 MNHEY, CDR2 SVGAGI. The CDR3 extends over 14 amino acids. The CDR3 loop reads CASSWAGRNTEAFF. For the CDR3, the DNA is TGTGCCAGCAGTTGGGCGGGGCGGAACACTGAAGCTTTCTTT.